Listed below are T cell receptor beta chains from one sample, sequenced in a study of liver allograft versus peripheral blood T cells. TCRdb re-derived calls from the reads in MiXCR, one entry per CDR3 protein. Among around 6,400 distinct CDR3 sequences listed, around 15% were seen once. The receptors originated from a human patient who had a liver transplant. Some T cells here may be from the graft donor. Both conserved end residues are part of each CDR3. The D gene is left open where the match is weak. Expanded clones get a size class; other rows say once, few or many, or leave the size out.

abundance	v_gene	d_gene	j_gene	CDR3aa	CDR3nt
medium-sized	TRBV29-1	TRBD1	TRBJ2-5	CSAGTGTQYF	TGCAGCGCCGGGACAGGGACCCAGTACTTC
medium-sized	TRBV6-1	TRBD1	TRBJ2-2	CASSVWTGTTGELFF	TGTGCCAGCAGTGTTTGGACAGGGACCACCGGGGAGCTGTTTTTT
medium-sized	TRBV18	TRBD1	TRBJ1-1	CASSPGQDTEAFF	TGTGCCAGCTCACCAGGACAGGACACTGAAGCTTTCTTT
medium-sized	TRBV28	TRBD2	TRBJ2-6	CASSTTPGLAPSGANVLTF	TGTGCCAGCAGTACCACGCCGGGACTAGCTCCCTCTGGGGCCAACGTCCTGACTTTC
NA	TRBV2	NA	TRBJ1-5	CASSSSPRGQPQHF	TGTGCCAGCAGCTCGTCCCCCCGAGGGCAGCCCCAGCATTTT
medium-sized	TRBV6-5	NA	TRBJ2-3	CASSYSSQGQSTQYF	TGTGCCAGCAGTTACTCTAGTCAGGGGCAGAGCACGCAGTATTTT
medium-sized	TRBV6-6	NA	TRBJ2-7	CASSSSTGYGSYEQYF	TGTGCCAGCAGTTCCTCTACAGGGTATGGGTCCTACGAGCAGTACTTC
medium-sized	TRBV30	TRBD2	TRBJ2-2	CARGLAGGTGELFF	TGTGCCCGTGGACTAGCGGGAGGCACCGGGGAGCTGTTTTTT
large	TRBV19	NA	TRBJ1-2	CANITGIDGYTF	TGTGCCAATATAACAGGGATCGATGGCTACACCTTC
few	TRBV20-1	TRBD1	TRBJ2-7	CSACPGGPYEQYF	TGCAGTGCATGTCCAGGGGGCCCCTACGAGCAGTACTTC
medium-sized	TRBV18	TRBD1	TRBJ1-1	CASSPRDRGYTEAFF	TGTGCCAGCTCACCCCGGGACAGGGGTTACACTGAAGCTTTCTTT
medium-sized	TRBV6-1	NA	TRBJ1-1	CAGAFTVNTEAFF	TGTGCCGGTGCGTTTACAGTGAACACTGAAGCTTTCTTT